These T cell receptor beta chains were read from a single sample in a study of T cell responses to AZD1222 COVID-19 vaccine. The method was immunoSEQ multiplex PCR; TCRdb's version includes in-frame clones alone and lacks a portion of them. The data hold more than 60,000 clones, with roughly 84% observed a single time. Source: peripheral blood, taken 28 days after the second AZD1222 dose. The receptors were gathered from an adult who received the AZD1222 COVID-19 vaccine. Both conserved end residues are part of each CDR3. The order of the fields is clone size, J gene, V gene, D gene, CDR3 DNA, CDR3 protein. The D gene is left open where the match is weak. The size field is filled for only some rows; it gives once, few, many or a size class.

>NA|TRBJ1-2|TRBV5-4|NA
TGTGCCAGCAGCCTGGGTACGGGTGATGGCTACACCTTC
CASSLGTGDGYTF
>NA|TRBJ1-2|TRBV5-6|NA
TGTGCCAGCAGTTCCCGGACAGTCCGCATCTACACCTTC
CASSSRTVRIYTF
>NA|TRBJ2-6|TRBV27|NA
TGTGCCAGCAGCCAGGGGTACTCTGGGGCCAACGTCCTGACTTTC
CASSQGYSGANVLTF
>NA|TRBJ1-2|TRBV4-3|NA
TGCGCCAGCAGCCGAACGGACGCCAACGTGGGCTACACCTTC
CASSRTDANVGYTF
>NA|TRBJ1-5|TRBV6-5|TRBD1
TGTGCCAGCAGCCCCAGGGGGTTGAGCAATCAGCCCCAGCATTTT
CASSPRGLSNQPQHF
>once|TRBJ2-2|TRBV10-3|NA
TGTGCCATCAGTGGGCGGGGAGGCGAGGAGCTGTTTTTT
CAISGRGGEELFF
>NA|TRBJ1-2|TRBV29-1|NA
TGCAGCGTTAGGGCCGTTGGCAGTAGGGCATATGGCTACACCTTC
CSVRAVGSRAYGYTF
>once|TRBJ1-1|TRBV7-2|NA
TGTGCCAGCAGCTTTAAGGGGGGGATGAAAGCTTTCTTT
CASSFKGGMKAFF
>NA|TRBJ1-1|TRBV29-1|TRBD1
TGCAGCGTCGCCCTCCGGGGACAGATGAACACTGAAGCTTTCTTT
CSVALRGQMNTEAFF
>once|TRBJ1-5|TRBV6-2/TRBV6-3|NA
TGTGCCAGCAGTACGAGGGTTCTTAGCAATCAGCCCCAGCATTTT
CASSTRVLSNQPQHF
>NA|TRBJ2-7|TRBV4-3|NA
TGCGCCAGCAGCCCCGCGACGGATTCCTACGAGCAGTACTTC
CASSPATDSYEQYF
>NA|TRBJ1-2|TRBV28|NA
TGTGCCAGCAGTCGAGGGGGTGGGTATGGCTACACCTTC
CASSRGGGYGYTF
>once|TRBJ2-1|TRBV4-1|NA
TGCGCCAGCAGCCAAGATACGAATGAGCAGTTCTTC
CASSQDTNEQFF
>NA|TRBJ2-7|TRBV5-4|TRBD1
TGTGCCAGCAGCCTAACCGGGACAGGGGGCCGCGAGCAGTACTTC
CASSLTGTGGREQYF
>NA|TRBJ1-2|TRBV28|NA
TGTGCCAGCAGTTTAACAGGGAGGGTCTATGGCTACACCTTC
CASSLTGRVYGYTF
>once|TRBJ2-3|TRBV4-2|TRBD2
TGTGCCAGCAGCCAAGCTCGATTGGCGGGGGGGCCAGATACGCAGTATTTT
CASSQARLAGGPDTQYF
>NA|TRBJ1-1|TRBV19|TRBD1
TGTGCCAGTAGTATATTGGGACAGGGTGTAGCTTTCTTT
CASSILGQGVAFF